A selection of T cell receptor beta chains follows, all from one sample in a study of blood T cell repertoires in COVID-19. The assay was immunoSEQ multiplex PCR, and TCRdb's table has in-frame clones only and misses some. The table has approximately 200,000 clones, approximately 90% seen once; the top ten hold 3.5% to 5%. Material for sequencing was peripheral blood. These receptor sequences come from a woman in her 30s with acute or convalescent COVID-19. Both conserved end residues are trimmed from each CDR3.

18	TRBJ1-5	TRBV7-8	ASSLARERNSGSFYRSQH
17	TRBJ2-3	TRBV7-9	ASSLASTVLAGSTDTQY
9	TRBJ2-3	TRBV29-1	SAPRGNTQY
11	TRBJ2-1	TRBV12-3/TRBV12-4	SIAGGAGNEQF
10	TRBJ2-1	TRBV6-5	VGVITYNEQF
12	TRBJ2-3	TRBV11-3	ASSSLTYTDTQY
14	TRBJ2-1	TRBV27	ATPISGTSGSTYQF
13	TRBJ1-2	TRBV5-4	ASSRAGTGHYGYT
12	TRBJ1-1	TRBV5-6	ASSLAGFDTEAF
12	TRBJ1-3	TRBV9	ASSVSPSRDTIY
13	TRBJ2-2	TRBV6-5	ASSRTSGNAGELF
10	TRBJ1-2	TRBV6-6	ASSYSGTADT
15	TRBJ2-7	TRBV5-1	ASSLAGLAGVRNEQY
12	TRBJ1-3	TRBV9	ASSVGSDSDTIY
11	TRBJ2-7	TRBV7-2	ASSPRGGVEQY
10	TRBJ2-1	TRBV5-1	ASSLFADEQF
13	TRBJ2-2	TRBV7-8	ASSLAGGATGELF
12	TRBJ2-5	TRBV5-1	ASTGQGIVETQY
14	TRBJ1-1	TRBV10-2	ASSYPTSRGNAEAF
16	TRBJ2-1	TRBV15	ATTPGTSGARSYNEQF
13	TRBJ1-6	TRBV20-1	SASGQDIYNSPLH
12	TRBJ2-7	TRBV27	ASSLTGDRGGQY
14	TRBJ1-3	TRBV28	ASGDTGGYSGNTIY
14	TRBJ1-4	TRBV5-1	ASSWALGQGNEKLF
11	TRBJ2-7	TRBV28	ASILGPGYEQY
10	TRBJ2-7	TRBV9	ASSPGAGEQY